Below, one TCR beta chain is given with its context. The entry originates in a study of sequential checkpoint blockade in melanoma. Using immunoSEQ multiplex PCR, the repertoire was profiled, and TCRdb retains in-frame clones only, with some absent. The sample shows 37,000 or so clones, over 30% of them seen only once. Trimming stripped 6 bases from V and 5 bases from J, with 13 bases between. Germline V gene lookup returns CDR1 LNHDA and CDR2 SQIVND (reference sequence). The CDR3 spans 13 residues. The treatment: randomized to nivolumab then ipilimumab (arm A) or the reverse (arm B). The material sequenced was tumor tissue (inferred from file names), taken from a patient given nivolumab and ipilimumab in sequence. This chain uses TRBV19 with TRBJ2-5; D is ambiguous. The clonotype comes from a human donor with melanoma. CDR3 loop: CASSRIAWETQYF. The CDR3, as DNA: TGTGCCAGTAGCCGTATAGCTTGGGAGACCCAGTACTTC.